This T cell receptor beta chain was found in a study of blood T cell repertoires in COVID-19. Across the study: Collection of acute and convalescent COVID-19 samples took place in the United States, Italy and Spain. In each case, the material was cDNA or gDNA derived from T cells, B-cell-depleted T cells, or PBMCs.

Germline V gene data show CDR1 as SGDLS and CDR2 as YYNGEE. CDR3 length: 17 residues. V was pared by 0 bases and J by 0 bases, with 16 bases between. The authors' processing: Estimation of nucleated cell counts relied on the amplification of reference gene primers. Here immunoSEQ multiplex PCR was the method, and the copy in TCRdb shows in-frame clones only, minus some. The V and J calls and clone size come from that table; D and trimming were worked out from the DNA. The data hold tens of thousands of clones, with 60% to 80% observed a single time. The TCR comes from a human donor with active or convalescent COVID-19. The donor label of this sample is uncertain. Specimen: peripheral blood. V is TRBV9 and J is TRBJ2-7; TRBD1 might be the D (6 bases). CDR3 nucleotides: TGTGCCAGCAGCGTAGTGGGGGCAGCCCACAGCTCCTACGAGCAGTACTTC. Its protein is CASSVVGAAHSSYEQYF.